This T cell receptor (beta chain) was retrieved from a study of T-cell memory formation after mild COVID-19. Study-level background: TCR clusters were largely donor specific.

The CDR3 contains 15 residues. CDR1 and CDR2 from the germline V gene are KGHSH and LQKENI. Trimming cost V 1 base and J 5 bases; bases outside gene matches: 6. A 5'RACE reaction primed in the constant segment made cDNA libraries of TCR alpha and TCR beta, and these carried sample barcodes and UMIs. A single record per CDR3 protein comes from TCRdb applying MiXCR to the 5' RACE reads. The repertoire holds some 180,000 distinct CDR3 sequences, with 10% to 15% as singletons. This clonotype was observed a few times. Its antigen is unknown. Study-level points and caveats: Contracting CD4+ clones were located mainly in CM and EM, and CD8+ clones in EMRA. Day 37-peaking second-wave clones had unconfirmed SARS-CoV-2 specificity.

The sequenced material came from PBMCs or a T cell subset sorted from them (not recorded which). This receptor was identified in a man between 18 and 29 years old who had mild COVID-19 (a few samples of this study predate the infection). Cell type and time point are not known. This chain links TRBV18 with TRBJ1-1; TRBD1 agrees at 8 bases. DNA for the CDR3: TGTGCCAGCTCACCACTTGGACAGGGTGGGACTGAAGCTTTCTTT. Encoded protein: CASSPLGQGGTEAFF.